The 32 T cell receptor beta chains listed next were all sequenced from one sample in a study of TIL therapy for anti-PD-1-resistant metastatic lung cancer. The time point denotes: pre-treatment sample, taken before nivolumab and TIL therapy. The immunoSEQ assay was v3. Sequenced by immunoSEQ multiplex PCR; TCRdb stores in-frame clones only, minus some. The table includes about 60,000 clones, 69% detected once. Sequencing was performed on blood, taken at baseline. The receptors stem from a person aged 30 to 80 with non-small cell lung cancer.

The chain employs TRBV30 and TRBJ2-5, with 12 bases matching TRBD2. The CDR3 is 15 residues long. Germline CDR1 reads GTSNPN; CDR2 reads SVGIG (reference sequence). The V gene end was trimmed by 1 base and the J gene end by 4 bases; junction bases not matched to a gene: 4. The CDR3 DNA reads as TGTGCCTGGAGTGCCATGACTAGCGGGGGAGAGACCCAGTACTTC. This gives the protein CAWSAMTSGGETQYF.

The gene calls are TRBV19 and TRBJ2-5; 7 bases agree with TRBD2. In germline, CDR1 is LNHDA, CDR2 SQIVND (reference sequence). J was trimmed by 4 bases and V by 5 bases; bases with no gene match: 7. CDR3 length equals 14 residues. The CDR3 nucleotides are TGTGCCAGTAGTCGGGGGGTGCTGGGAGAGACCCAGTACTTC. This gives the protein CASSRGVLGETQYF.

The chain combines TRBV6-1 with TRBJ2-2; 8 nucleotides agree with TRBD2. V trimming: 1 base; J trimming: 5 bases; junction bases outside the gene matches: 3. Germline V gene sequence: CDR1 MNHNS, CDR2 SASEGT. The CDR3 consists of 15 residues. Written as DNA, the CDR3 is TGTGCCAGCAGTGAAGGTAGCGGGGTAACCGGGGAGCTGTTTTTT. Its translation is CASSEGSGVTGELFF.

The chain is built from TRBV11-2 and TRBJ2-2, with 7 bases aligning to TRBD1. In germline, CDR1 is SGHAT, CDR2 FQNNGV. V trimming: 5 bases; J trimming: 3 bases; junction bases outside the gene matches: 9. The CDR3 runs 16 residues. The CDR3 here is CASSIQTGVYTGELFF. In DNA, the CDR3 is TGTGCCAGCAGCATCCAAACAGGGGTCTACACCGGGGAGCTGTTTTTT.

Only a few counts were recorded for this clone. The rearrangement uses TRBV5-1 and TRBJ2-2, with D maybe TRBD2 (7 bases). This CDR3 has 15 residues. The germline V gene has CDR1 SGHRS and CDR2 YFSETQ. Between the trimmed V and J ends, which lost 4 bases and 0 bases, there was a span of 10 bases. The CDR3 DNA sequence: TGCGCCAGCAGCGGGGGGGCTACGAACACCGGGGAGCTGTTTTTT. Translated, it gives CASSGGATNTGELFF. Together with reference TRBV5-1 and TRBJ2-2, the CDR3 gives the full variable domain: KAGVTQTPRYLIKTRGQQVTLSCSPISGHRSVSWYQQTPGQGLQFLFEYFSETQRNKGNFPGRFSGRQFSNSRSEMNVSTLELGDSALYLCASSGGATNTGELFFGEGSRLTVL.

The V and J genes are TRBV30 and TRBJ2-7; tentative D call: TRBD2 (6 bases). The CDR3 spans 13 residues. The V end lost 0 bases, the J end lost 6 bases, and 12 bases lay between the germline ends. Germline CDR1 and CDR2: GTSNPN and SVGIG (reference sequence). CDR3 sequence (DNA): TGTGCCTGGAGTGTAACGGGAGATAGCGAGCAGTACTTC. The encoded protein is CAWSVTGDSEQYF.

The CDR3: CASSRRGGGYGYTF. The CDR3 nucleotides read TGTGCCAGCAGCCGACGGGGAGGGGGTTATGGCTACACCTTC. The chain couples TRBV11-2 to TRBJ1-2, with a possible D match to TRBD1 (6 bases). Germline V lookup: CDR1 SGHAT, CDR2 FQNNGV. The V end lost 5 bases, the J end lost 5 bases, and 15 bases lay between the germline ends. CDR3 length equals 14 residues.

This clone was picked up a small number of times. V gene TRBV6-5 combines with J gene TRBJ1-2; TRBD1 matches at 9 bases. CDR1 and CDR2 from the germline V gene are MNHEY and SVGAGI. Unmatched junction bases numbered 11, after V lost 7 bases and J lost 8 bases. The CDR3 has 14 residues. CDR3 DNA sequence: TGTGCCAGCAAGTGGGGGACAGGGACATTCGGCTACACCTTC. Amino acid sequence: CASKWGTGTFGYTF.

The gene calls are TRBV2 and TRBJ1-4; D unclear. Per the germline V gene, CDR1 is SNHLY and CDR2 is FYNNEI. The CDR3 covers 15 residues. The V end lost 8 bases, the J end lost 0 bases, and 13 bases lay between the germline ends. The CDR3 sequence: CASVFTVTTNEKLFF. CDR3 coding DNA: TGTGCCAGCGTATTTACGGTAACAACTAATGAAAAACTGTTTTTT.

This sequence joins TRBV6-6 and TRBJ1-2; 7 bases map to TRBD1. After removal of 5 bases from V and 8 bases from J, the junction contained 11 bases not matched to a gene. This CDR3 has 14 residues. CDR1 and CDR2 from the germline V gene are MNHNY and SVGAGI (reference sequence). Here the CDR3 reads CASSPKQGMLGYTF. The CDR3 DNA reads TGTGCCAGCAGTCCGAAACAGGGGATGCTCGGCTACACCTTC.

The table lists this clone with a few counts. The chain carries TRBV2 and TRBJ2-2; 8 positions agree with TRBD2. CDR3 length: 15 amino acids. V shed 7 bases and J 6 bases; nucleotides not matched to a gene: 10. CDR1 is SNHLY and CDR2 is FYNNEI in the germline V gene. DNA for the CDR3: TGTGCCAGCATAGAGGCGGGACTAGGGGCCGGGGAGCTGTTTTTT. This codes for CASIEAGLGAGELFF.

This chain uses TRBV5-4 with TRBJ2-5; D call uncertain. Trimming left V 4 bases short and J 2 bases short, with 6 bases between. This CDR3 contains 12 residues. CDR1 and CDR2 from the germline V gene are SGHNT and YYREEE (reference sequence). In DNA form, the CDR3 reads TGTGCCAGCAGCACATATCAAGAGACCCAGTACTTC. This codes for CASSTYQETQYF.

The chain employs TRBV6-1 and TRBJ2-5; D assignment may be TRBD1 or TRBD2 (5 bases each). The CDR3 has 14 amino acids. The V end was cut by 10 bases, the J end by 5 bases, with 20 bases between. CDR1 MNHNS and CDR2 SASEGT come from the germline V gene. In DNA, the CDR3 is TGTGCCATTTCACGAGGGGATCTCGGGGAGACCCAGTACTTC. It is translated as CAISRGDLGETQYF.

V and J are TRBV11-1 and TRBJ2-1; 11 bases map to TRBD2. The CDR3 runs to 17 residues. Germline V lookup: CDR1 SGHAT, CDR2 FQDESV (reference sequence). The J segment lost 7 bases and the V segment lost 2 bases, leaving 10 bases of the junction unmatched. The CDR3 here is CASSLSPSGRLQNEQFF. In DNA form, the CDR3 reads TGTGCCAGCAGCTTATCTCCTAGCGGGAGGTTACAGAATGAGCAGTTCTTC.

This clone was counted a few times. The chain has TRBV10-1 and TRBJ2-1, with 12 bases that match TRBD2. V was pared by 9 bases and J by 7 bases, with 4 bases of the junction left unmatched. CDR1 is WNHNN and CDR2 is SYGVQD in the germline V gene (reference sequence). This CDR3 has 13 amino acids. CDR3 in DNA: TGCGCCAGTTCTAGCGGGAGGGCAAATGAGCAGTTCTTC. Translation gives CASSSGRANEQFF.

This chain uses TRBV16 with TRBJ1-5; D uncertain. The CDR3 extends over 14 amino acids. The germline V and J ends were trimmed by 0 bases and 1 base, with 4 bases remaining between them. Looked up from germline, CDR1 is KGHSY and CDR2 is FQNENV. This CDR3 is CASSQSQSNQPQHF. CDR3 sequence (DNA): TGTGCCAGCAGCCAATCCCAGAGCAATCAGCCCCAGCATTTT.

CDR3 sequence (DNA): TGTGCCAGTACCTTCGGAGGGGCAGCAGATACGCAGTATTTT. It yields the protein CASTFGGAADTQYF. The chain recombines TRBV19 with TRBJ2-3, with a possible D match to TRBD2 (6 bases). The germline CDR1 and CDR2 sequences are LNHDA and SQIVND (reference sequence). This CDR3 contains 14 residues. V lost 7 bases and J lost 4, with 15 bases in between. The full variable domain, rest sourced from reference TRBV19 and TRBJ2-3, is DGGITQSPKYLFRKEGQNVTLSCEQNLNHDAMYWYRQDPGQGLRLIYYSQIVNDFQKGDIAEGYSVSREKKESFPLTVTSAQKNPTAFYLCASTFGGAADTQYFGPGTRLTVL.

J is TRBJ1-5 and V is TRBV7-9, with 10 bases aligning to TRBD1. Trimming cost V 5 bases and J 2 bases; bases outside gene matches: 3. The CDR3 sequence is 15 residues long. Germline assignment: CDR1 SEHNR and CDR2 FQNEAQ (reference sequence). CDR3 amino acids: CASSPGTGGNQPQHF. CDR3 sequence (DNA): TGTGCCAGCAGCCCCGGGACAGGGGGCAATCAGCCCCAGCATTTT.

CDR3 in amino acids: CASQGQPEETQYF. The DNA of the CDR3 is TGTGCCTCTCAAGGACAGCCGGAAGAGACCCAGTACTTC. The chain employs TRBV11-3 and TRBJ2-5; maybe TRBD1 (6 bases). Trimming took off 11 bases at V and 3 bases at J, with 16 bases between the two ends. The CDR3 loop spans 13 amino acids. From germline, CDR1 is SGHNT and CDR2 YENEEA.

The chain links TRBV10-3 to TRBJ1-1; the match to TRBD1 covers 9 bases. Per germline, CDR1 ENHRY and CDR2 SYGVKD. The CDR3 runs to 14 residues. Trimming took 2 bases from V and 4 from J; bases not matched to a gene: 2. Here the CDR3 DNA reads TGTGCCATCAGTGAGGCGACAGGGGGCACTGAAGCTTTCTTT. Translated, it gives CAISEATGGTEAFF.

This rearrangement joins TRBV5-1 to TRBJ2-5; no firm D call. The germline V and J ends were trimmed by 1 base and 3 bases, with 7 bases remaining between them. The CDR3 extends over 13 amino acids. Germline V gene sequence: CDR1 SGHRS, CDR2 YFSETQ. CDR3 residues: CASSLIPKETQYF. The CDR3 coding sequence is TGCGCCAGCAGCTTGATTCCGAAAGAGACCCAGTACTTC.

The chain uses TRBV13 and TRBJ2-3, with TRBD1 identical over 9 bases. Trimming cost V 7 bases and J 3 bases; bases outside gene matches: 8. In germline, CDR1 is PRHDT, CDR2 FYEKMQ (reference sequence). The CDR3 is made up of 15 amino acids. The CDR3 DNA follows: TGTGCCAGCACGCGGAAGACAGGGGGAACAGATACGCAGTATTTT. Protein: CASTRKTGGTDTQYF.

This clone was detected only a few times. The J gene is TRBJ2-4, the V gene TRBV30; no definite D call. The CDR3 runs to 16 residues. Per the germline V gene, CDR1 is GTSNPN and CDR2 is SVGIG (reference sequence). V shed 1 base and J shed 0 bases, with 13 bases lying between them. The CDR3 protein is CAWSGQPVLAKNIQYF. CDR3 DNA sequence: TGTGCCTGGAGTGGCCAGCCGGTGTTAGCCAAAAACATTCAGTACTTC.

The chain joins TRBV27 to TRBJ1-2; TRBD1 is a possible D gene (6 bases). Germline CDR1 and CDR2: MNHEY and SMNVEV (reference sequence). V was trimmed by 9 bases and J by 0 bases, leaving 11 bases between them. The CDR3 totals 13 residues. CDR3 sequence reads: CARITGSNYGYTF. For the CDR3, the DNA is TGTGCCAGAATTACAGGGTCTAACTATGGCTACACCTTC.

The chain combines TRBV28 with TRBJ2-7; 7 bases agree with TRBD1. The junction had 6 bases not matched to a gene; V was cut back by 10 bases and J by 0 bases. The CDR3 has 13 residues. Germline CDR1 reads MDHEN; CDR2 reads SYDVKM. CDR3 in amino acids: CATFRDSSYEQYF. For the CDR3, the DNA is TGTGCCACTTTCCGGGACAGCTCCTACGAGCAGTACTTC.

V gene TRBV5-5 combines with J gene TRBJ1-1; D is undetermined. Per germline, CDR1 SGHKS and CDR2 YYEKEE (reference sequence). Trimming pared 0 bases from V and 4 bases from J, leaving 19 bases between. The CDR3 runs 17 residues. In DNA, the CDR3 is TGTGCCAGCAGCTTGGCTGGGGTCCGTGAAGATCTCACTGAAGCTTTCTTT. This translates into CASSLAGVREDLTEAFF.

Only a few counts were recorded for this clone. The rearrangement uses TRBV5-4 and TRBJ1-6; D might be TRBD1 (5 bases). Trimming pared 2 bases from V and 6 bases from J, leaving 12 bases between. The CDR3 spans 15 residues. The V gene's germline CDR1 is SGHNT and CDR2 YYREEE (reference sequence). Written as DNA, the CDR3 is TGTGCCAGCAGCTTTGCGACAGCCCTTAATTCACCCCTCCACTTT. As protein: CASSFATALNSPLHF.

The DNA of the CDR3 is TGTGCCAGCAGCTTAGCGGCGGTAAACACAGATACGCAGTATTTT. Its protein is CASSLAAVNTDTQYF. The chain recombines TRBV11-1 with TRBJ2-3; unclear D gene. CDR1 and CDR2 (germline): SGHAT, FQDESV (reference sequence). The CDR3 extends over 15 amino acids. V lost 0 bases, J lost 2 bases, and 9 bases lay in between.

This clone showed up just once. J is TRBJ2-7 and V is TRBV5-1, with TRBD2 matching over 7 bases. Germline CDR1 is SGHRS and CDR2 is YFSETQ. The CDR3 extends over 14 amino acids. With V trimmed by 1 base and J by 2 bases, 3 bases remained unmatched. The CDR3, as DNA: TGCGCCAGCAGCTTGAGCGGGGCGACCTACGAGCAGTACTTC. Translating gives CASSLSGATYEQYF.

This clone was seen only once. CDR3 bases: TGCGCCAGCAGTGTTGCGGGGGGCCCAGAGACCCAGTACTTC. Amino acid sequence: CASSVAGGPETQYF. The chain links TRBV10-1 to TRBJ2-5; 8 nucleotides match TRBD2. The CDR3 covers 14 residues. Germline V gene sequence: CDR1 WNHNN, CDR2 SYGVQD (reference sequence). With V trimmed by 4 bases and J by 4 bases, 5 bases remained unmatched.

This clone was picked up many times. This same CDR3 is encoded by further DNA sequences in the sample. The chain joins TRBV9 to TRBJ2-7; D is ambiguous. The germline CDR1 and CDR2 sequences are SGDLS and YYNGEE. The length of the CDR3 is 13 residues. V was shortened by 4 bases and J by 1 base, with 9 bases between the two germline ends. CDR3 coding DNA: TGTGCCAGCAGCCCCTTAAGTTCCTACGAGCAGTACTTC. Translation gives CASSPLSSYEQYF.

This clone was observed a few times. The chain joins TRBV7-9 to TRBJ2-7, with a tentative D call TRBD2 (5 bases). Trimming shortened V by 5 bases and J by 6 bases, and 11 bases separated the two germline ends. The CDR3 covers 12 residues. Per the germline V gene, CDR1 is SEHNR and CDR2 is FQNEAQ (reference sequence). In DNA form, the CDR3 reads TGTGCCAGCAGCGGTACTAGGGCCGAGCAGTACTTC. Translation gives CASSGTRAEQYF.